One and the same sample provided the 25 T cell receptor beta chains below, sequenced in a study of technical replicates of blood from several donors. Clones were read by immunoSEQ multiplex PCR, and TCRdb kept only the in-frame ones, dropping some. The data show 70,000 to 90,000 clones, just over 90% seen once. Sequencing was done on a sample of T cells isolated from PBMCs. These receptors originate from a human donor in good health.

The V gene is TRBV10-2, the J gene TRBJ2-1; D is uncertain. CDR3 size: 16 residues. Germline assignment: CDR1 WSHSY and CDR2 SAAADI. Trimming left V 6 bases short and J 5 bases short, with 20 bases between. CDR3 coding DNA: TGCGCCAGCAGCGGAACCCCTAGTAACACCCACAATGAGCAGTTCTTC. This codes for CASSGTPSNTHNEQFF.

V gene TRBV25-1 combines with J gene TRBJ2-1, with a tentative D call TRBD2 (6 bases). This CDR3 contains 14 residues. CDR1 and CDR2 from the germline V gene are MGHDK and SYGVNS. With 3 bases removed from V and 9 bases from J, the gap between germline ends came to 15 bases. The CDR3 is CASSDSGGLGEQFF. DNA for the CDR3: TGTGCCAGCAGTGACTCCGGGGGATTGGGTGAGCAGTTCTTC.

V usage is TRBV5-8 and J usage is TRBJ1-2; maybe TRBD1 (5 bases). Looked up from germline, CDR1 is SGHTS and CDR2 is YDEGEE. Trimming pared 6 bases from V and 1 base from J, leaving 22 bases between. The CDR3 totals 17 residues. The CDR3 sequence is CASKLGGDRESNYGYTF. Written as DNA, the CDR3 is TGTGCCAGCAAACTGGGAGGGGACCGGGAGAGTAACTATGGCTACACCTTC.

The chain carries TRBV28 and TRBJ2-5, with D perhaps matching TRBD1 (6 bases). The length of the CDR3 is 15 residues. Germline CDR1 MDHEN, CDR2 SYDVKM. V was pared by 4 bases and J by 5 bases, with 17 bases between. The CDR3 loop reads CASSSLQGRWETQYF. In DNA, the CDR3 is TGTGCCAGCAGTTCCCTCCAGGGGCGGTGGGAGACCCAGTACTTC.

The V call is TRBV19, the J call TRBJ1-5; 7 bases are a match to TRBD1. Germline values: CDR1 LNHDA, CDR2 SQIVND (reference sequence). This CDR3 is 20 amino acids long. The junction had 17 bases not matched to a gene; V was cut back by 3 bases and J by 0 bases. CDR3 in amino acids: CASSIRLDRAGLYSNQPQHF. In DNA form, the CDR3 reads TGTGCCAGTAGTATTCGCCTCGACAGGGCAGGACTTTATAGCAATCAGCCCCAGCATTTT.

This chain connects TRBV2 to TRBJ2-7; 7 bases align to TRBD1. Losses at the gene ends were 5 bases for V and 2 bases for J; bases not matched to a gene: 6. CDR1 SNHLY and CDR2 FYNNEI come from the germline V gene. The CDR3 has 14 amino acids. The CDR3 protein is CASSTGTATYEQYF. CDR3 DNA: TGTGCCAGCAGTACCGGGACAGCAACCTACGAGCAGTACTTC.

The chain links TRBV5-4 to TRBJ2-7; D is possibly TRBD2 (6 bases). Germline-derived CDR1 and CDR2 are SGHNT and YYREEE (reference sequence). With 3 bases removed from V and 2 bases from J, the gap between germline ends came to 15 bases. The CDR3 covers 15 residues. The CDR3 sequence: CASSSLSGNPYEQYF. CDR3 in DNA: TGTGCCAGCAGCTCCCTTAGCGGCAACCCCTACGAGCAGTACTTC.

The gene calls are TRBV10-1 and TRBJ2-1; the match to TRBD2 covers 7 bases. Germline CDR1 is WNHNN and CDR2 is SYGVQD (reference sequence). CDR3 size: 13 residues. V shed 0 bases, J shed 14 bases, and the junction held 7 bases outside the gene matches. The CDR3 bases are TGCGCCAGCAGTGAGTCGAGTACGGGGAGGGAGTTCTTC. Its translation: CASSESSTGREFF.

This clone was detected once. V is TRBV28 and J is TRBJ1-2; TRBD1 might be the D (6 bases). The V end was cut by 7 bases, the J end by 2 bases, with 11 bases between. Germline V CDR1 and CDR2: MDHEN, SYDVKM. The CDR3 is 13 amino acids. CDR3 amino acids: CASTGTPNYGYTF. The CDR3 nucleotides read TGTGCCAGCACAGGGACACCCAACTATGGCTACACCTTC.

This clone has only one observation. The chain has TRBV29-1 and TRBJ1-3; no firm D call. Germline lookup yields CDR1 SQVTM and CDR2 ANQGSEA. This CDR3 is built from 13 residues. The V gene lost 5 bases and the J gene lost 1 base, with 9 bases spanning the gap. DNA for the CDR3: TGCAGCGTTCCCGGGAGTTCTGGAAACACCATATATTTT. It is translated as CSVPGSSGNTIYF.

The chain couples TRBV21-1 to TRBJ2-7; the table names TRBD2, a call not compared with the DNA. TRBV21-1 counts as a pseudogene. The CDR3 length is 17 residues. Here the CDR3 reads CASSPNKSGSNSYEQYF. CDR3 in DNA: TGTGCCAGCAGCCCAAATAAGAGCGGGAGTAACTCCTACGAGCAGTACTTC.

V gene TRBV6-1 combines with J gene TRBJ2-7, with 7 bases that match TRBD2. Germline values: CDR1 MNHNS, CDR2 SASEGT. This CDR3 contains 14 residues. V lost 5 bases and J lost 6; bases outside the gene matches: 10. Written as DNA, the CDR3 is TGTGCCAGCAGTCCCTCGACTAGCCGCCCCGAGCAGTACTTC. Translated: CASSPSTSRPEQYF.

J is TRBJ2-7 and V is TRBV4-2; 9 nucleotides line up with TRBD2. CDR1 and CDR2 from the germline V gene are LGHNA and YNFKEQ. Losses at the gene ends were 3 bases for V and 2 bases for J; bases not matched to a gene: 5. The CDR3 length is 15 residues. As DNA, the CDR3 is TGTGCCAGCAGCCAGATAGCGGGGGAGACCTACGAGCAGTACTTC. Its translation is CASSQIAGETYEQYF.

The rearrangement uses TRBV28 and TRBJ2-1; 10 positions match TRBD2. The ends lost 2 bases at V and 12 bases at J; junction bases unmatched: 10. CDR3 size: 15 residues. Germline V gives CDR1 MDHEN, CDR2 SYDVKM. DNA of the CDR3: TGTGCCAGCAGTTTACCGGCACTAGCGGGAAGAGGGCAGTTCTTC. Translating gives CASSLPALAGRGQFF. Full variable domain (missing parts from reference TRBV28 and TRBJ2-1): DVKVTQSSRYLVKRTGEKVFLECVQDMDHENMFWYRQDPGLGLRLIYFSYDVKMKEKGDIPEGYSVSREKKERFSLILESASTNQTSMYLCASSLPALAGRGQFFGPGTRLTVL.

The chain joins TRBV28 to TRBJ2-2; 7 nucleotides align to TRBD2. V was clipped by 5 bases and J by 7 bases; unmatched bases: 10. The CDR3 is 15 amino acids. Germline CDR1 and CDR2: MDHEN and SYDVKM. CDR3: CASSIMRGGGGELFF. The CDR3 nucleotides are TGTGCCAGCAGTATTATGAGAGGCGGGGGCGGGGAGCTGTTTTTT.

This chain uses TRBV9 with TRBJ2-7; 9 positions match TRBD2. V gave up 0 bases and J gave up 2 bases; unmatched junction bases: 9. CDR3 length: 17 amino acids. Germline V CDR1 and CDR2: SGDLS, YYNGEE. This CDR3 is CASSVGTSGGPPYEQYF. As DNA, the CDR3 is TGTGCCAGCAGCGTAGGGACGAGCGGGGGGCCCCCCTACGAGCAGTACTTC.

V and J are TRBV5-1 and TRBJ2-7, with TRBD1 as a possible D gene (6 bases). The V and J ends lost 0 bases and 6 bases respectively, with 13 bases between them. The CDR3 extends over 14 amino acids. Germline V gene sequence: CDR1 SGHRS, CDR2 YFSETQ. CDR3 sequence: CASSLESRDIEQYF. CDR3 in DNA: TGCGCCAGCAGCTTGGAATCCCGGGACATCGAGCAGTACTTC.

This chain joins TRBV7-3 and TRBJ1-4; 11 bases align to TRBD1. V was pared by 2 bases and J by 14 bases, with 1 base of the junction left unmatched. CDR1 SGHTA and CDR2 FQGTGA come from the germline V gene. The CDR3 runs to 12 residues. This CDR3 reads CASSLGTGGLFF. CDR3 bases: TGTGCCAGCAGCTTAGGGACAGGGGGGCTGTTTTTT.

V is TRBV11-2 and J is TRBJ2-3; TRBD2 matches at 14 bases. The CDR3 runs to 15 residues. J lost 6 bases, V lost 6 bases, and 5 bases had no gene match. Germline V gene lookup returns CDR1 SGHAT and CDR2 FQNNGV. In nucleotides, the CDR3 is TGTGCCAGCAGGATGGGACTAGCGGGAGCTGATACGCAGTATTTT. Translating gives CASRMGLAGADTQYF.

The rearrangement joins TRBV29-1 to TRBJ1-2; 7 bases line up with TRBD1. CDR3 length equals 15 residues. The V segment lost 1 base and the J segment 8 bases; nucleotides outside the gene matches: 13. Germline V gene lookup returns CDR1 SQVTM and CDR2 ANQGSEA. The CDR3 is CSVEVQGPSVSGYTF. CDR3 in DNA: TGCAGCGTTGAAGTACAGGGGCCGTCGGTGAGCGGCTACACCTTC.

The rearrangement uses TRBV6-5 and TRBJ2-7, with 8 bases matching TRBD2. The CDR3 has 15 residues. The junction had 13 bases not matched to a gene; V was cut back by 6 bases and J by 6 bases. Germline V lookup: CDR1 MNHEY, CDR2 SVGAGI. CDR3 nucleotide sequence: TGTGCCAGCAGCCGCGGGACGGGAGGGGGAGGCGAGCAGTACTTC. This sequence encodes CASSRGTGGGGEQYF.

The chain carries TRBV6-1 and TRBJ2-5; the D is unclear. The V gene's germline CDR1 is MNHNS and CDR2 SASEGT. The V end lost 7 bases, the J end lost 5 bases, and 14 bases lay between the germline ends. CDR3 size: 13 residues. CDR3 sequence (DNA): TGTGCCAGCAATTTAAGGTTCGGGGAGACCCAGTACTTC. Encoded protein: CASNLRFGETQYF.

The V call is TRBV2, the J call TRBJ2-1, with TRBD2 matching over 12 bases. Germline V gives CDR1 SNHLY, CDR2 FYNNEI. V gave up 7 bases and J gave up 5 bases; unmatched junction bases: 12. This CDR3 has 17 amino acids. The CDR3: CASTTLTRTSGDNEQFF. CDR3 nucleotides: TGTGCCAGCACTACATTGACCCGGACTAGCGGGGACAATGAGCAGTTCTTC.

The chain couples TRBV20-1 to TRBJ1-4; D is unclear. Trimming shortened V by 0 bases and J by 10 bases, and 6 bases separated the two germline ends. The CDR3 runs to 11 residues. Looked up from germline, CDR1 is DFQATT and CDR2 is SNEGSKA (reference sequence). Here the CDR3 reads CSARDTAKLFF. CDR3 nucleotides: TGCAGTGCTAGAGATACAGCAAAACTGTTTTTT.

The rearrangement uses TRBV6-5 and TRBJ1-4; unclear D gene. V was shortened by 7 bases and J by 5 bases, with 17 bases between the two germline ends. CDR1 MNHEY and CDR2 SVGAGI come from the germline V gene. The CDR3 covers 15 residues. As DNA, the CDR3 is TGTGCCAGCAAGTACTACCGTGAGTTGAATGAAAAACTGTTTTTT. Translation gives CASKYYRELNEKLFF.